This entry is about one T cell receptor beta chain. Its antigen is as yet unknown. RNA transcripts yielded amplified TCR beta CDR3 regions. First-round RT-PCR targeting the TCR CDR3 was performed with the HTBI primer set. Each CDR3 protein is one row after TCRdb ran MiXCR on the multiplex PCR reads. The data hold some 740,000 distinct CDR3 sequences, with 12% to 15% observed a single time. Germline-derived CDR1 and CDR2 are ENHRY and SYGVKD. The CDR3 runs to 12 residues. V dropped 3 bases and J dropped 10 bases, with 10 bases sitting between them. These data come from a study of T cells in Graves' hyperthyroidism and ophthalmopathy. Study summary: Peripheral blood was taken when the disease was first diagnosed, before any treatment began.

Patients aged 18 to 65 had newly diagnosed hyperthyroidism that had lasted under 2 months. The diagnoses drew upon clinical symptoms, serum thyroxine and TRAb, thyroid ultrasound and orbital computed tomography. Study findings and constraints: The model anticipated ophthalmopathy a median approximately 6.7 months pre-onset.

The receptor comes from a woman between 18 and 29 years old with Graves' hyperthyroidism. Sequencing input: blood. The chain uses TRBV10-3 and TRBJ2-1; D is possibly TRBD1 or TRBD2 (6 bases each). CDR3 in DNA: TGTGCCATCAGTGATAACGGGGGCGAGCAGTTCTTC. Translation gives CAISDNGGEQFF.